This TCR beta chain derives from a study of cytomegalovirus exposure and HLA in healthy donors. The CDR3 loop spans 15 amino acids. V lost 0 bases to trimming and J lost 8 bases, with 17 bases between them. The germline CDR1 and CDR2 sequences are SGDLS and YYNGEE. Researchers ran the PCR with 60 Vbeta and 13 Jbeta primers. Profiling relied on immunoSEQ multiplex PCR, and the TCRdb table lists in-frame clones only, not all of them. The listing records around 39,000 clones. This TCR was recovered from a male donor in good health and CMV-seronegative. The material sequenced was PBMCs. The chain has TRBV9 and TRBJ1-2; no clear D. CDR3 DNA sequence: TGTGCCAGCAGCGTAGACAGCGACCGGGGAGACGGCTACACCTTC. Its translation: CASSVDSDRGDGYTF.